This TCR beta chain was captured in a study of cytomegalovirus exposure and HLA in healthy donors. Per germline, CDR1 SGHTA and CDR2 FQGNSA. The V and J ends lost 1 base and 5 bases respectively, with 11 bases between them. This CDR3 region has 14 residues. It was with 60 Vbeta and 13 Jbeta primers that the PCR ran. Data came from immunoSEQ multiplex PCR; TCRdb stores just in-frame clones and leaves some out. The data hold almost 200,000 clones, with about 82% observed a single time. This chain links TRBV7-2 with TRBJ1-1; TRBD1 is a possible D gene (5 bases). The clonotype comes from a woman in her fifties or sixties in good health and CMV-seronegative. The specimen sequenced was PBMCs. The CDR3 DNA reads TGTGCCAGCAGCTTAGTAGGCAAGGGGACTGAAGCTTTCTTT. Translated, it gives CASSLVGKGTEAFF.